The source of this T cell receptor (beta chain) is a study of response to subunit inactivated influenza vaccine. Regarding the study as a whole: The authors suggested that every seasonal influenza vaccination recruits few new T cells.

This clonotype occurred a few times. Its target is not known. The CDR3 is made up of 14 amino acids. V was cut by 0 bases and J by 8 bases, with 14 bases left in between. CDR1 is SGHDT, CDR2 YYEEEE, per germline. TCRdb reprocessed the RT-PCR reads via MiXCR and lists one record per CDR3 protein. The sample has a few hundred thousand distinct CDR3 sequences; over 9.5% are singletons. The gene calls are TRBV5-6 and TRBJ1-2; D is ambiguous. This sequence was found in a man aged 50 or older who received an inactivated influenza vaccine. This material consisted of PBMCs from blood, taken 45 days after vaccination. For the CDR3, the DNA is TGTGCCAGCAGCTTGGTGGGCAGGAAGGGCGGCTACACCTTC. Translating it yields CASSLVGRKGGYTF.